Following are 17 T cell receptor beta chains from one sample sequenced in a study of blood T cell repertoires in COVID-19 (dated by TCRdb to the early 2020s). Library preparation employed the immunoSEQ multiplex PCR assay. The table was pulled from immuneACCESS by TCRdb, which kept in-frame rearrangements only. Such tables lose some clones; where checked, under half of the loss comes from unresolved V genes, and the rest has no known cause. Recorded for this sample are 200,000 to 250,000 clones; approximately 86% of them occurred a single time. The ten largest clones represent 1.5% of the sample. The sample taken for sequencing was peripheral blood. The receptor source for this set is a young man with active or convalescent COVID-19.

The chain links TRBV5-1 to TRBJ1-3; D gene uncertain. Deletions cut 0 bases from V and 7 bases from J, with 17 bases between. CDR3 size: 16 residues. Germline V gives CDR1 SGHRS, CDR2 YFSETQ. The CDR3, as DNA: TGCGCCAGCAGCTTGGAAGTCAGAGGGCCGCGGAACACCATATATTTT. Translating gives CASSLEVRGPRNTIYF.

The chain employs TRBV30 and TRBJ2-4; 10 bases align to TRBD1. The V gene's germline CDR1 is GTSNPN and CDR2 SVGIG (reference sequence). The CDR3 consists of 14 residues. The junction had 4 bases not matched to a gene; V was cut back by 3 bases and J by 5 bases. The CDR3 loop is CAWRGDRGQNIQYF. CDR3 DNA sequence: TGTGCCTGGAGGGGCGACAGGGGGCAAAACATTCAGTACTTC.

This clone was seen only once. The gene calls are TRBV7-9 and TRBJ2-7; possibly TRBD2 for D (7 bases). The CDR3 has 13 amino acids. Germline V CDR1 and CDR2: SEHNR, FQNEAQ (reference sequence). V was pared by 1 base and J by 9 bases, with 13 bases between. DNA for the CDR3: TGTGCCAGCAGCTTAGGCGGGGAGGGGGTGCAGTACTTC. Translation gives CASSLGGEGVQYF.

The chain carries TRBV3-1 (or the pseudogene TRBV3-2) and TRBJ2-7; 9 positions agree with TRBD1. The V segment lost 1 base and the J segment 3 bases; nucleotides outside the gene matches: 4. The CDR3 contains 15 residues. CDR1 and CDR2 from the germline V gene are LGHDT and YNNKEL (reference sequence). The CDR3 region has the DNA TGTGCCAGCAGCCAAGGGTCGGGACAGGGCTACGAGCAGTACTTC. Protein product: CASSQGSGQGYEQYF.

The CDR3 DNA sequence: TGCGCCAGCAGCCAAGGGCAAGACAGCCTTGAAGCTTTCTTT. Translating it yields CASSQGQDSLEAFF. V gene TRBV4-3 combines with J gene TRBJ1-1, with D possibly being TRBD1 (5 bases). CDR1 and CDR2 from the germline V gene are LGHNA and YSLEER. V lost 1 base, J lost 7 bases, and 13 bases lay in between. The CDR3 runs to 14 residues.

The genes are TRBV19 and TRBJ1-2, with 10 bases that match TRBD1. Germline assignment: CDR1 LNHDA and CDR2 SQIVND (reference sequence). V trimming: 6 bases; J trimming: 8 bases; junction bases outside the gene matches: 6. CDR3 length: 13 residues. The CDR3: CASRDRGREGYTF. For the CDR3, the DNA is TGTGCCAGTAGAGACAGGGGGCGAGAGGGCTACACCTTC. The entire variable domain, with the rest obtained from reference TRBV19 and TRBJ1-2, is as follows: DGGITQSPKYLFRKEGQNVTLSCEQNLNHDAMYWYRQDPGQGLRLIYYSQIVNDFQKGDIAEGYSVSREKKESFPLTVTSAQKNPTAFYLCASRDRGREGYTFGSGTRLTVV.

The rearrangement uses TRBV28 and TRBJ2-7, with a tentative D call TRBD2 (5 bases). The CDR3 totals 15 residues. Trimming left V 7 bases short and J 4 bases short, with 20 bases between. Germline V lookup: CDR1 MDHEN, CDR2 SYDVKM. The CDR3 DNA reads as TGTGCCAGCACCGCCCGAGGGTCAGTAGTATACGAGCAGTACTTC. This gives the protein CASTARGSVVYEQYF.

The V and J genes are TRBV18 and TRBJ2-1; tentatively, D is TRBD2 (5 bases). Germline lookup yields CDR1 KGHSH and CDR2 LQKENI. With 5 bases removed from V and 1 base from J, the gap between germline ends came to 21 bases. The CDR3 length is 18 residues. The CDR3 loop reads CASSWTHLGSGSYNEQFF. The CDR3 coding sequence is TGTGCCAGCTCATGGACCCACCTCGGCAGCGGATCCTACAATGAGCAGTTCTTC.

The chain is built from TRBV4-1 and TRBJ2-7; TRBD1 aligns across 7 bases. In germline, CDR1 is MGHRA, CDR2 YSYEKL. After removal of 6 bases from V and 0 bases from J, the junction contained 8 bases not matched to a gene. The CDR3 length is 15 residues. The CDR3 loop reads CASSPGQATSYEQYF. For the CDR3, the DNA is TGCGCCAGCAGTCCCGGACAGGCAACCTCCTACGAGCAGTACTTC.

The V and J genes are TRBV2 and TRBJ1-6; TRBD1 agrees at 7 bases. V lost 9 bases, J lost 4 bases, and 3 bases stayed unmatched. Germline lookup yields CDR1 SNHLY and CDR2 FYNNEI. The CDR3 has 13 amino acids. The CDR3 sequence is CASGQDYNSPLHF. The CDR3 bases are TGTGCCAGTGGACAGGATTATAATTCACCCCTCCACTTT.

This chain links TRBV11-2 with TRBJ2-5, with D maybe TRBD1 (6 bases). Deletions cut 5 bases from V and 4 bases from J, with 11 bases between. CDR3 length: 13 amino acids. Germline loops: CDR1 SGHAT, CDR2 FQNNGV. The chain's CDR3 is CASSPTGLETQYF. In DNA, the CDR3 is TGTGCCAGCAGCCCGACAGGTCTAGAGACCCAGTACTTC. Full variable domain (outside the CDR3, taken from reference TRBV11-2 and TRBJ2-5): EAGVAQSPRYKIIEKRQSVAFWCNPISGHATLYWYQQILGQGPKLLIQFQNNGVVDDSQLPKDRFSAERLKGVDSTLKIQPAKLEDSAVYLCASSPTGLETQYFGPGTRLLVL.

This rearrangement joins TRBV7-2 to TRBJ1-3; D is unclear. Trimming left V 0 bases short and J 2 bases short, with 5 bases between. Germline CDR1 is SGHTA and CDR2 is FQGNSA. The CDR3 consists of 14 residues. The CDR3 DNA follows: TGTGCCAGCAGCTTAGCAACAACTGGAAACACCATATATTTT. Its protein is CASSLATTGNTIYF.

V usage is TRBV29-1 and J usage is TRBJ2-4; D remains ambiguous. The CDR3 has 12 amino acids. The germline V gene encodes CDR1 SQVTM and CDR2 ANQGSEA. V lost 5 bases, J lost 5 bases, and 10 bases lay in between. This chain's CDR3 is CSVLGGQNIQYF. The CDR3 nucleotides read TGCAGCGTTCTTGGCGGCCAAAACATTCAGTACTTC.

The sample holds one count of this clone. The V gene is TRBV9, the J gene TRBJ2-2, with D tentatively TRBD1 (5 bases). V was cut by 3 bases and J by 3 bases, with 9 bases left in between. The germline CDR1 and CDR2 sequences are SGDLS and YYNGEE. CDR3 length: 14 residues. The CDR3, as DNA: TGTGCCAGCAGCGGGGCAGGGTACACCGGGGAGCTGTTTTTT. It yields the protein CASSGAGYTGELFF.

This chain uses TRBV27 with TRBJ1-3; D is uncertain. This CDR3 contains 14 residues. Looked up from germline, CDR1 is MNHEY and CDR2 is SMNVEV (reference sequence). Trimming pared 2 bases from V and 4 bases from J, leaving 9 bases between. The CDR3 spells CASSLDIRGNTIYF. As DNA, the CDR3 is TGTGCCAGCAGTTTAGACATAAGAGGAAACACCATATATTTT.

In the case of this clone: An end of the junction differs from the germline gene, which may be a read error. The DNA of the CDR3 is TGTGCTAGCAGCCGACTCGGACAGGGGACAGAGACCCAGTACTTC. It codes for CASSRLGQGTETQYF. The chain has TRBV7-7 and TRBJ2-5; 9 bases agree with TRBD1. This CDR3 has 15 amino acids. CDR1 is SSHAT and CDR2 is FNYEAQ in the germline V gene (reference sequence).

V usage is TRBV7-9 and J usage is TRBJ2-7; 9 bases map to TRBD1. The CDR3 is 13 amino acids. The V gene's germline CDR1 is SEHNR and CDR2 FQNEAQ (reference sequence). V shed 5 bases, J shed 5 bases, and the junction held 4 bases outside the gene matches. The CDR3 region is CASSAGQGNEQYF. The CDR3 DNA reads as TGTGCCAGCAGCGCCGGACAGGGGAACGAGCAGTACTTC.